This T cell receptor beta chain was identified in a study of blood T cell repertoires in COVID-19 (dated by TCRdb to 2018 to 2021). About the full investigation: Samples from collaborators originated in the United States, Italy and Spain and spanned both the acute and convalescent phases of COVID-19. The prospective study material was composed of cDNA or gDNA derived from T cells, B-cell-depleted T cells, or PBMCs. The dataset comprised deeply sampled blood TCRbeta repertoires from subjects exposed to, actively infected with, or recovered from COVID-19. The repertoires were released in a freely available public database meant as a resource for research on the immune response to SARS-CoV-2. The samples were drawn from the first 160 participants of the ongoing ImmuneRACE study and from 950 to 1,500 subjects provided by 6 global collaborators. Nearly every sample came with metadata listing a de-identified subject ID, COVID-19 status, age in years and sex. Where available, HLA class I and class II types were obtained from metadata supplied by the sample provider rather than from assay-based typing.

As to this clone: Its antigen target is currently unknown. Within one base of it there is no much larger clone, and no base qualities were kept.

The immunoSEQ Assay, a bias-controlled multiplex PCR, was used to amplify TCRbeta CDR3 regions from genomic DNA. Processing in the source paper ran as follows. Nucleated cell counts per sample were estimated from amplification of reference gene primers within the assay. To quantify the absolute abundance of each unique TCRbeta CDR3 rearrangement, sequence reads were collapsed and filtered. For each sample, productive Simpson clonality was calculated as the square root of Simpson's diversity index over productive rearrangements. This is the immuneACCESS table as TCRdb keeps it, with only in-frame sequences that have V and J called. A part of the clones is gone; compared with another copy, unresolved V genes explain less than half, and the rest is unexplained. Clonal size and the V and J genes are those of that table, whereas D and trimming came from the DNA. A total of approximately 150,000 clones appear in this sample, more than 80% of them only once. The top ten hold less than 2% of the sample.

In Seattle, one collaborating source enrolled patients while the infection was active and tracked those patients longitudinally over the course of disease. Each collaborating institution followed its own protocols to collect whole blood in K2EDTA tubes. For TCRbeta analysis, collaborator samples were shipped as frozen whole blood, as isolated PBMCs, or as DNA extracted from either sample type. The CDR3 has 20 amino acids, counting the end cysteine and phenylalanine. This entry keeps only the CDR3 DNA: 60 bases, framed from base 1. Overall study results and their limits: How much clinical and demographic metadata was included differed by source and by participant, and the metadata was provided uncurated.

This receptor was identified in an older woman with COVID-19, enrolled during active disease. The specimen was peripheral blood. Rearrangement joined TRBV1 to TRBJ1-4; TRBD1 is the table's D call, not checked against the DNA. TRBV1 is listed as a pseudogene. The DNA sequence reads TGCACCAGCAGCCAAGATCAACTTAGGGACAGGGGGCTTGTTAATGAAAAACTGTTTTTT. This encodes CTSSQDQLRDRGLVNEKLFF.